This entry concerns a single T cell receptor beta chain. The antigen it binds to is not known. No base quality values were provided; no much bigger clone lies one nucleotide off. TCRdb shows the sequencer as Illumina NovaSeq 6000. Using 5'RACE with constant-segment primers, TCRalpha and TCRbeta cDNA libraries were constructed, with sample barcodes and unique molecular identifiers added in the process. Trizol reagent was used to extract RNA from every sample. Library amplification was performed in two PCR steps, and a second sample barcode and Illumina TruSeq adapters were introduced in the second step. Sequencing of the libraries was done on an Illumina NovaSeq, producing 2 x 150 bp paired-end reads. Regarding the original processing steps: With migec v1.2.7, reads were demultiplexed and then collapsed into UMI-guided consensus sequences. Using mixcr v2.1.11, UMI consensuses were aligned to TRA and TRB V and J templates and then assembled into clonotypes. A clonotype was counted as expanded or contracted only if both edgeR and NoisET called the change significant, with noise models trained on biological replicates. For edgeR calls, the thresholds were a false discovery rate-adjusted p below 0.01 and a log2 fold-change of 1. As an exploratory analysis of dynamics, max-normalized trajectories of the 1000 most abundant clonotypes were examined by PCA with hierarchical clustering. Each responding clone was given a CD4 or CD8 phenotype based on the CD4+ and CD8+ repertoires, which had been sequenced separately. TCRdb's own reprocessing of the public reads used fastp at Q25 and MiXCR and kept productive beta chains. CDR3 protein sequences are deduplicated, and each keeps its most common genes and DNA. TCRdb assigned the V and J calls; the authors' analysis was not used. The sample table lists roughly 450,000 distinct CDR3 sequences, 18% of them with a count of one. Over 9% of the sample is in the top ten clones.

This sample was included in a study of T-cell memory formation after mild COVID-19 listed by TCRdb under 2021. For the study in its entirety: TCR sequence clusters from the two donors were found to be largely donor specific. The cohort was made up of two young adult volunteers, one female and one male, who were previously healthy. In a couple of donors, T-cell clones that expanded and contracted after mild COVID-19 were tracked by sequencing TCRalpha and TCRbeta repertoires over time. Points the paper makes about the study in general: Clones that contracted from day 15 to 85 showed balanced CD4/CD8 phenotypes, whereas a second wave of clones that expanded from day 15 to 37 leaned towards CD4+. SARS-CoV-2 specificity of the second-wave clones peaking on day 37 was not confirmed. Only two mild cases were covered by the study, and larger cohorts that include severe cases with pre-infection samples were considered necessary. Contracting CD4+ clones were located mainly in the CM and EM memory subsets, whereas CD8+ clones were found to be enriched in EMRA. Some responding clones were found in pre-infection memory, which suggests that pre-existing cross-reactive memory T cells took part in the SARS-CoV-2 response.

The trim is 5 bases for V and 7 bases for J, with a gap of 18 bases between the germline ends. Measured from the cysteine to the phenylalanine, the CDR3 is 16 residues long. Just CDR3 DNA is preserved here, 48 bases in frame from base 1. CDR1 and CDR2, looked up from the germline V gene, are SGHVS and FQNEAQ. Ficoll-Paque density gradient centrifugation was the method used to isolate PBMCs. This sequence uses TRBV7-8 and TRBJ1-6, with the D segment identity uncertain. Input material: PBMCs or a T cell subset sorted from them (not recorded which). This receptor was obtained from an adult woman who had mild COVID-19 (a few samples of this study predate the infection). The sample titles of this study are shuffled in the database, so cell type and time point are left out; the donor was told from shared clones. The CDR3: CASSGTGPPRNSPLHF. In nucleotide form, the sequence is TGTGCCAGCAGCGGAACCGGGCCTCCGAGGAATTCACCCCTCCACTTT.